This T cell receptor (beta chain) appears in the sequencing data of a study of blood T cell repertoires in COVID-19. Overall study context: Samples taken during acute and convalescent COVID-19 were collected in the United States, Italy and Spain. Sources were T cells, B-cell-depleted T cells, or PBMCs; the material itself was cDNA or gDNA.

Source study methods: Reference gene primer amplification gave estimated nucleated cell counts. TCRdb's copy holds only in-frame clones and misses some; the assay was immunoSEQ multiplex PCR. The V and J calls and clone size come from that table; D and trimming were worked out from the DNA. This repertoire shows about 130,000 clones, around 70% found once; its top ten account for more than 5.5%. This CDR3 is built from 14 residues. The germline V gene has CDR1 SGHDT and CDR2 YYEEEE. Trimming cost V 0 bases and J 5 bases; bases outside gene matches: 2. The chain is built from TRBV5-6 and TRBJ1-5, with 7 bases matching TRBD1. Sequencing was done on a sample of peripheral blood. This TCR came from a man aged 55-75 years with acute or convalescent COVID-19. CDR3 amino acids: CASSLGQGDQPQHF. Here the CDR3 DNA reads TGTGCCAGCAGCTTGGGACAGGGTGATCAGCCCCAGCATTTT.